The source of this T cell receptor beta chain is a study of CD8+ T cells in alopecia areata. Study observations and caveats: Scalp data also include sequences from resident alphabeta T cells of normal skin. Patients shared TCRs less clearly than mice did, possibly owing to HLA.

TCR sequencing used cDNA made by reverse transcription of extracted RNA. The method was immunoSEQ multiplex PCR; TCRdb's version includes in-frame clones alone and lacks a portion of them. The sample contains about 140,000 clones, 55% of which appear only once. Only a few counts were recorded for this clone. Its target is unknown. The ends lost 5 bases at V and 6 bases at J; junction bases unmatched: 10. CDR3 length: 17 amino acids. Germline V gene sequence: CDR1 SGHTA, CDR2 FQGNSA. The TCR sequence derives from a human donor in good health. Sequencing used CD4+ T cells sorted from blood. The genes are TRBV7-2 and TRBJ2-2, with 12 bases fitting TRBD2. CDR3 nucleotides: TGTGCCAGCAGCGTTGGGTTACTAGCGGGAGGCTCCGGGGAGCTGTTTTTT. Its translation: CASSVGLLAGGSGELFF.